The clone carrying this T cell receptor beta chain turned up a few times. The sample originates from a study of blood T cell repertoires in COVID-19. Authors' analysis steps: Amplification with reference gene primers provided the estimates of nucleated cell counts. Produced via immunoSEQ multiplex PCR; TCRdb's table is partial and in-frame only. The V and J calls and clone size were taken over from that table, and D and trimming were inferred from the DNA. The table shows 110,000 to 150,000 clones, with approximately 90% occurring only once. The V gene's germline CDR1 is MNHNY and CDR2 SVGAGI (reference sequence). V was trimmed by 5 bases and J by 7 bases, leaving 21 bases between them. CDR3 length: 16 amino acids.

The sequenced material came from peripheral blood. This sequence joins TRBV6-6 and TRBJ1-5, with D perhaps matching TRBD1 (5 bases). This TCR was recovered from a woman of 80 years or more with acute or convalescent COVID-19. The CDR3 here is CASSIIQGTGGQPQHF. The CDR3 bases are TGTGCCAGCAGTATAATCCAGGGTACGGGTGGGCAGCCCCAGCATTTT.